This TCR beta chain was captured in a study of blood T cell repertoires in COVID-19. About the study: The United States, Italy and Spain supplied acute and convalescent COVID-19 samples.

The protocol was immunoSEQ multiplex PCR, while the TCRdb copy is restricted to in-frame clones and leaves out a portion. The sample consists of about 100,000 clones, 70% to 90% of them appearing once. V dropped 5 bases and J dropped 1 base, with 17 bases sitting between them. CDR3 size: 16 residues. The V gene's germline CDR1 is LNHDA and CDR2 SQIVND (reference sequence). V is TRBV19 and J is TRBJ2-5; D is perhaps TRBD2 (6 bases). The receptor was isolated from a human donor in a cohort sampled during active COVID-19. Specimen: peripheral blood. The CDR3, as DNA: TGTGCCAGTAGTCCGTTCGGCAGGGACTTCCAAGAGACCCAGTACTTC. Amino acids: CASSPFGRDFQETQYF.